This T cell receptor (beta chain) stems from a study of metastatic and nonmetastatic thyroid tumors. Study details: The authors compared repertoires across blood and tumor or nodule tissue from malignant and benign thyroid patients.

TCRdb reanalyzed the PCR reads with MiXCR. The sample yields approximately 24,000 clones, roughly 20% seen once. Notes on the study in general: Versus benign nodules, malignant thyroid tumors reportedly had significantly higher TCR beta diversity, in blood and tumor.

Ahead of thyroid surgery, no patient had received treatment of any kind. This clone has a count of ten or more. Its specificity is unknown. From germline, CDR1 is DFQATT and CDR2 SNEGSKA (reference sequence). Trimming stripped 5 bases from V and 6 bases from J, with 16 bases between. CDR3 length equals 13 residues. The chain couples TRBV20-1 to TRBJ1-2; TRBD1 might be the D (6 bases). Sequenced input: blood. The receptor comes from a male donor with papillary thyroid cancer or a benign thyroid nodule (not recorded which). Some clones in this sample may be carry-over from other donors' samples. In nucleotides, the CDR3 is TGCAGTGCTCCGACAGGATCCCTAGATGGCTACACCTTC. Its protein product is CSAPTGSLDGYTF.